This T cell receptor (beta chain) was recorded in a study of T cells in Graves' hyperthyroidism and ophthalmopathy. RNA transcripts served as the template for amplifying TCR beta CDR3 regions. The HTBI set primed first-round TCR CDR3 RT-PCR. TCRdb passed the multiplex PCR reads through MiXCR, listing each CDR3 protein once. In the table there are over 200,000 distinct CDR3 sequences, approximately 20% of which are singletons. Germline CDR1 and CDR2: MNHNS and SASEGT. The CDR3 covers 14 residues. Comment on this clonotype: An end of the junction differs from the germline gene, which may be a read error.

The chain recombines TRBV6-1 with TRBJ1-3; D ambiguous. Input material: blood. This sequence was found in a man between 40 and 49 years old with Graves' hyperthyroidism. The CDR3 region has the DNA TGTGCCAGCGGTCCTGACTTCTCTGGAAACACCATGTATTTT. This codes for CASGPDFSGNTMYF.